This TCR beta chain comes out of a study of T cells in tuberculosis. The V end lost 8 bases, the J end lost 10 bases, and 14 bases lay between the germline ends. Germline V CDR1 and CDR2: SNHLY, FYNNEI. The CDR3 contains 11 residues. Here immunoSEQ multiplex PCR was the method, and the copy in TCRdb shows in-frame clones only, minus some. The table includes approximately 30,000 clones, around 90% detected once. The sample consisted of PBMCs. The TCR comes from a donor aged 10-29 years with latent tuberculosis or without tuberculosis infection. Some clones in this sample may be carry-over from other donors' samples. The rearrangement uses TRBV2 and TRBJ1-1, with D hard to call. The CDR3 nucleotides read TGTGCCAGCCAGGACTCTGGACGAGCTTTCTTT. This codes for CASQDSGRAFF. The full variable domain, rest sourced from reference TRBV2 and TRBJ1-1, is EPEVTQTPSHQVTQMGQEVILRCVPISNHLYFYWYRQILGQKVEFLVSFYNNEISEKSEIFDDQFSVERPDGSNFTLKIRSTKLEDSAMYFCASQDSGRAFFGQGTRLTVV.